Listed below are T cell receptor beta chains from one sample, sequenced in a study of Ad26.COV2.S vaccination and SARS-CoV-2 variants. TCRdb keeps only in-frame clones here, not all; method: immunoSEQ multiplex PCR. The sample yields 320,000 or so clones, around 90% seen once. The sequenced sample was peripheral blood, obtained in a trial of Ad26.COV2.S vaccine versus placebo. The receptors here all came from a person between 18 and 65 years old who received the Ad26.COV2.S COVID-19 vaccine or a placebo. Each CDR3 is given with its conserved first and last residue. The order of the fields is D gene, CDR3 length, clone size, V gene, J gene, CDR3 protein, CDR3 DNA. D genes are given only for firm matches. Only part of the rows carry a size: once, few, many, or a class if the clone is expanded.

d_call: .; cdr3_length: 12; clone_size: once; v_call: TRBV6-6; j_call: TRBJ2-1; cdr3_aa: CASKADNNEQFF; cdr3_nt: TGTGCCAGCAAGGCGGACAACAATGAGCAGTTCTTC
d_call: .; cdr3_length: 11; clone_size: .; v_call: TRBV7-9; j_call: TRBJ1-1; cdr3_aa: CASSLGVGAFF; cdr3_nt: TGTGCCAGCAGCTTAGGAGTTGGAGCTTTCTTT
d_call: .; cdr3_length: 14; clone_size: few; v_call: TRBV6-2/TRBV6-3; j_call: TRBJ1-2; cdr3_aa: CASSTGHLLRGYTF; cdr3_nt: TGTGCCAGCAGCACGGGACACTTGCTTCGTGGCTACACCTTC
d_call: TRBD2; cdr3_length: 16; clone_size: .; v_call: TRBV6-5; j_call: TRBJ2-5; cdr3_aa: CASSSRLARRGETQYF; cdr3_nt: TGTGCCAGCAGTTCGAGACTAGCCCGGCGGGGGGAGACCCAGTACTTC
d_call: .; cdr3_length: 13; clone_size: .; v_call: TRBV29-1; j_call: TRBJ2-1; cdr3_aa: CSVGFRLLNEQFF; cdr3_nt: TGCAGCGTTGGGTTCAGACTCCTGAATGAGCAGTTCTTC
d_call: .; cdr3_length: 12; clone_size: .; v_call: TRBV6-2/TRBV6-3; j_call: TRBJ2-7; cdr3_aa: CASSYSLYEQYF; cdr3_nt: TGTGCCAGCAGTTACTCACTATACGAGCAGTACTTC
d_call: .; cdr3_length: 13; clone_size: once; v_call: TRBV2; j_call: TRBJ2-3; cdr3_aa: CASRGISTDTQYF; cdr3_nt: TGTGCCAGCAGGGGTATTAGCACAGATACGCAGTATTTT
d_call: .; cdr3_length: 16; clone_size: .; v_call: TRBV5-5; j_call: TRBJ1-1; cdr3_aa: CASSMLSGPTNTEAFF; cdr3_nt: TGTGCCAGCAGCATGCTTTCGGGACCGACGAACACTGAAGCTTTCTTT
d_call: .; cdr3_length: 15; clone_size: .; v_call: TRBV6-5; j_call: TRBJ1-3; cdr3_aa: CASSYSRTSGNTIYF; cdr3_nt: TGTGCCAGCAGTTACTCCCGGACCTCTGGAAACACCATATATTTT
d_call: .; cdr3_length: 14; clone_size: .; v_call: TRBV5-1; j_call: TRBJ1-1; cdr3_aa: CASSLSGPNTEAFF; cdr3_nt: TGCGCCAGCAGCTTGTCGGGCCCGAACACTGAAGCTTTCTTT
d_call: .; cdr3_length: 14; clone_size: .; v_call: TRBV24-1; j_call: TRBJ1-1; cdr3_aa: CATRLTGMNTEAFF; cdr3_nt: TGTGCCACCAGACTAACAGGGATGAACACTGAAGCTTTCTTT
d_call: .; cdr3_length: 15; clone_size: once; v_call: TRBV28; j_call: TRBJ1-2; cdr3_aa: CASSSPRGRGYGYTF; cdr3_nt: TGTGCCAGCAGCTCCCCTCGGGGTCGGGGCTATGGCTACACCTTC
d_call: TRBD1; cdr3_length: 15; clone_size: .; v_call: TRBV6-5; j_call: TRBJ2-4; cdr3_aa: CASSFRQGGKDIQYF; cdr3_nt: TGTGCCAGCAGTTTTCGACAGGGTGGGAAGGACATTCAGTACTTC
d_call: TRBD1; cdr3_length: 11; clone_size: .; v_call: TRBV2; j_call: TRBJ1-1; cdr3_aa: CASRGQEEAFF; cdr3_nt: TGTGCCAGCAGGGGACAGGAGGAAGCTTTCTTT
d_call: .; cdr3_length: 14; clone_size: .; v_call: TRBV4-1; j_call: TRBJ2-1; cdr3_aa: CASSPVGGENEQFF; cdr3_nt: TGCGCCAGCAGCCCCGTAGGGGGGGAGAATGAGCAGTTCTTC
d_call: TRBD1; cdr3_length: 17; clone_size: .; v_call: TRBV5-4; j_call: TRBJ1-1; cdr3_aa: CASSPGTGGPGDTEAFF; cdr3_nt: TGTGCCAGCAGCCCCGGGACAGGGGGACCTGGGGACACTGAAGCTTTCTTT
d_call: TRBD2; cdr3_length: 16; clone_size: .; v_call: TRBV19; j_call: TRBJ2-3; cdr3_aa: CASKSGGDRTKGTQYF; cdr3_nt: TGTGCCAGTAAGAGCGGGGGGGACCGGACGAAAGGTACGCAGTATTTT
d_call: TRBD1; cdr3_length: 13; clone_size: .; v_call: TRBV19; j_call: TRBJ1-1; cdr3_aa: CASSRTGNTEAFF; cdr3_nt: TGTGCCAGTAGTCGGACAGGGAACACTGAAGCTTTCTTT
d_call: .; cdr3_length: 12; clone_size: .; v_call: TRBV2; j_call: TRBJ2-2; cdr3_aa: CASRGLAGELFF; cdr3_nt: TGTGCCAGCAGGGGACTCGCCGGGGAGCTGTTTTTT
d_call: TRBD2; cdr3_length: 16; clone_size: once; v_call: TRBV9; j_call: TRBJ2-3; cdr3_aa: CASSVEGGPSTDTQYF; cdr3_nt: TGTGCCAGCAGCGTGGAGGGAGGGCCAAGCACAGATACGCAGTATTTT
d_call: .; cdr3_length: 15; clone_size: .; v_call: TRBV4-3; j_call: TRBJ1-2; cdr3_aa: CASSRDTKANYGYTF; cdr3_nt: TGCGCCAGCAGCCGGGACACGAAAGCTAACTATGGCTACACCTTC
d_call: .; cdr3_length: 13; clone_size: .; v_call: TRBV6-4; j_call: TRBJ2-3; cdr3_aa: CASSANDGDTQYF; cdr3_nt: TGTGCCAGCAGTGCGAACGATGGAGATACGCAGTATTTT
d_call: .; cdr3_length: 14; clone_size: .; v_call: TRBV7-9; j_call: TRBJ2-7; cdr3_aa: CASSPSGGYIEQYF; cdr3_nt: TGTGCCAGCAGCCCCTCCGGGGGATACATCGAGCAGTACTTC
d_call: TRBD2; cdr3_length: 17; clone_size: .; v_call: TRBV6-2/TRBV6-3; j_call: TRBJ2-5; cdr3_aa: CASSRGLAGGLQETQYF; cdr3_nt: TGTGCCAGCAGTCGTGGACTAGCGGGGGGGTTACAAGAGACCCAGTACTTC
d_call: .; cdr3_length: 14; clone_size: .; v_call: TRBV25-1; j_call: TRBJ2-2; cdr3_aa: CASSEVSHTGELFF; cdr3_nt: TGTGCCAGCAGTGAAGTTAGCCACACCGGGGAGCTGTTTTTT
d_call: TRBD1; cdr3_length: 14; clone_size: .; v_call: TRBV6-5; j_call: TRBJ2-5; cdr3_aa: CASSWGQGFETQYF; cdr3_nt: TGTGCCAGCAGTTGGGGACAGGGCTTCGAGACCCAGTACTTC
d_call: TRBD1; cdr3_length: 15; clone_size: few; v_call: TRBV10-3; j_call: TRBJ1-2; cdr3_aa: CAISESGQSFSGYTF; cdr3_nt: TGTGCCATCAGTGAGTCGGGACAGAGCTTTTCGGGCTACACCTTC
d_call: .; cdr3_length: 13; clone_size: .; v_call: TRBV18; j_call: TRBJ1-2; cdr3_aa: CASSPGLNYGYTF; cdr3_nt: TGTGCCAGCTCACCAGGCTTGAACTATGGCTACACCTTC
d_call: TRBD2; cdr3_length: 16; clone_size: .; v_call: TRBV7-2; j_call: TRBJ2-3; cdr3_aa: CASSLVSLAGTDTQYF; cdr3_nt: TGTGCCAGCAGCTTAGTATCCCTAGCGGGAACAGATACGCAGTATTTT
d_call: .; cdr3_length: 14; clone_size: .; v_call: TRBV9; j_call: TRBJ1-2; cdr3_aa: CASGRDISNYGYTF; cdr3_nt: TGTGCCAGCGGCCGGGACATCTCTAACTATGGCTACACCTTC
d_call: TRBD1; cdr3_length: 17; clone_size: .; v_call: TRBV29-1; j_call: TRBJ2-2; cdr3_aa: CSVGGTPGQTSEGELFF; cdr3_nt: TGCAGCGTTGGGGGCACCCCGGGACAGACGTCCGAGGGGGAGCTGTTTTTT
d_call: TRBD1; cdr3_length: 15; clone_size: .; v_call: TRBV4-1; j_call: TRBJ1-2; cdr3_aa: CASSQELGQLRGYTF; cdr3_nt: TGCGCCAGCAGCCAAGAATTGGGACAGTTGAGAGGCTACACCTTC
d_call: .; cdr3_length: 15; clone_size: .; v_call: TRBV5-1; j_call: TRBJ1-4; cdr3_aa: CASSLVVGTGEKLFF; cdr3_nt: TGCGCCAGCAGCTTGGTAGTAGGGACTGGGGAAAAACTGTTTTTT
d_call: .; cdr3_length: 11; clone_size: .; v_call: TRBV30; j_call: TRBJ1-2; cdr3_aa: CAHGRSGGYTF; cdr3_nt: TGTGCGCATGGGCGAAGTGGTGGCTACACCTTC
d_call: TRBD2; cdr3_length: 17; clone_size: .; v_call: TRBV24-1; j_call: TRBJ2-3; cdr3_aa: CATSDTSGRAVRDTQYF; cdr3_nt: TGTGCCACCAGTGATACTAGCGGGAGGGCCGTTAGAGATACGCAGTATTTT
d_call: .; cdr3_length: 15; clone_size: .; v_call: TRBV19; j_call: TRBJ1-1; cdr3_aa: CATKGPGSWNTEAFF; cdr3_nt: TGTGCCACCAAGGGACCGGGGTCCTGGAACACTGAAGCTTTCTTT
d_call: .; cdr3_length: 13; clone_size: .; v_call: TRBV4-2; j_call: TRBJ1-2; cdr3_aa: CASSQGPGRGYTF; cdr3_nt: TGTGCCAGCAGCCAAGGACCCGGCAGGGGCTACACCTTC
d_call: .; cdr3_length: 17; clone_size: .; v_call: TRBV3-1/TRBV3-2; j_call: TRBJ1-1; cdr3_aa: CASSQTGTLGRGTEAFF; cdr3_nt: TGTGCCAGCAGCCAAACCGGAACCCTTGGAAGAGGCACTGAAGCTTTCTTT
d_call: .; cdr3_length: 13; clone_size: .; v_call: TRBV5-1; j_call: TRBJ1-1; cdr3_aa: CASSSAVGTEAFF; cdr3_nt: TGCGCCAGCAGCTCGGCCGTAGGGACTGAAGCTTTCTTT
d_call: .; cdr3_length: 16; clone_size: .; v_call: TRBV4-1; j_call: TRBJ2-3; cdr3_aa: CASSPPQRVSTDTQYF; cdr3_nt: TGCGCCAGCAGCCCCCCTCAAAGGGTCAGCACAGATACGCAGTATTTT
d_call: .; cdr3_length: 17; clone_size: .; v_call: TRBV5-1; j_call: TRBJ1-6; cdr3_aa: CASSLEALSSYNSPLHF; cdr3_nt: TGCGCCAGCAGCTTGGAGGCCCTCAGCTCCTATAATTCACCCCTCCACTTT
d_call: TRBD1; cdr3_length: 13; clone_size: .; v_call: TRBV6-5; j_call: TRBJ2-1; cdr3_aa: CASSYGQDAEQFF; cdr3_nt: TGTGCCAGCAGTTATGGACAGGATGCTGAGCAGTTCTTC